The 32 T cell receptor beta chains listed next were all sequenced from one sample in a study of shared clonotypes between healthy human individuals. Some clones are missing from TCRdb's copy, which holds only in-frame ones; the method was immunoSEQ multiplex PCR. The sample consists of about 1,500,000 clones, around 95% of them appearing once. The sample consisted of naive CD4+ T cells sorted from blood. Sample subset: CD45RA+ positively selected. These receptor sequences come from a man aged 25 to 40 in good health.

V and J are TRBV9 and TRBJ2-1; D is possibly TRBD1 (6 bases). V lost 3 bases, J lost 10 bases, and 11 bases lay in between. The CDR3 is made up of 12 amino acids. Germline CDR1 SGDLS, CDR2 YYNGEE. As DNA, the CDR3 is TGTGCCAGCAGCGAGCCCGACAGGGAGCAGTTCTTC. Translated, it gives CASSEPDREQFF.

Turning to this clone: The same CDR3 arises from other DNA sequences in this sample as well. The chain has TRBV18 and TRBJ1-5; D gene unclear. From germline, CDR1 is KGHSH and CDR2 LQKENI. The V gene lost 3 bases and the J gene lost 4 bases, with 7 bases spanning the gap. CDR3 length: 13 amino acids. The CDR3 DNA sequence: TGTGCCAGCTCACCGGGCTTAAATCAGCCCCAGCATTTT. Its translation: CASSPGLNQPQHF.

This chain joins TRBV5-1 and TRBJ2-7, with a weak D call TRBD1 (5 bases). CDR1 and CDR2 (germline): SGHRS, YFSETQ. This CDR3 is 11 amino acids long. The ends were cut back, 8 bases at V and 3 bases at J, with 9 bases in the middle. The CDR3 sequence is CASAGYYEQYF. The CDR3 bases are TGCGCCAGTGCAGGGTACTACGAGCAGTACTTC.

The genes are TRBV19 and TRBJ1-5, with D hard to call. With 2 bases removed from V and 4 bases from J, the gap between germline ends came to 12 bases. The CDR3 length is 15 residues. Germline loops: CDR1 LNHDA, CDR2 SQIVND (reference sequence). The DNA for the CDR3 is TGTGCCAGTAGTATATCGTCCACCCCAAATCAGCCCCAGCATTTT. Protein: CASSISSTPNQPQHF.

The chain couples TRBV12-5 to TRBJ2-7, with TRBD2 matching 10 bases. The ends lost 5 bases at V and 2 bases at J; junction bases unmatched: 9. The germline gives CDR1 LGHNT, CDR2 FRNRAP. The CDR3 runs 16 residues. The CDR3 protein is CASGQTAGGLTYEQYF. As DNA, the CDR3 is TGTGCTAGTGGTCAAACAGCGGGAGGGCTCACCTACGAGCAGTACTTC.

This chain connects TRBV5-4 to TRBJ2-1; weak D call: TRBD2 (6 bases). The CDR3 length is 15 residues. Germline V CDR1 and CDR2: SGHNT, YYREEE (reference sequence). Trimming removed 0 bases at V and 9 bases at J, with 16 bases between. CDR3: CASSLEDWTTSEQFF. The CDR3 DNA sequence: TGTGCCAGCAGCTTGGAGGACTGGACTACCAGTGAGCAGTTCTTC. Full variable domain (missing parts from reference TRBV5-4 and TRBJ2-1): ETGVTQSPTHLIKTRGQQVTLRCSSQSGHNTVSWYQQALGQGPQFIFQYYREEENGRGNFPPRFSGLQFPNYSSELNVNALELDDSALYLCASSLEDWTTSEQFFGPGTRLTVL.

The chain joins TRBV5-8 to TRBJ2-7; 11 positions agree with TRBD1. With V trimmed by 4 bases and J by 12 bases, 9 bases remained unmatched. Germline V gene data show CDR1 as SGHTS and CDR2 as YDEGEE. This CDR3 spans 13 amino acids. CDR3 sequence: CASSRGQGDSSYF. CDR3 in DNA: TGTGCCAGCAGCCGGGGACAGGGGGATTCCTCGTACTTC. The full variable domain, its missing parts supplied by reference TRBV5-8 and TRBJ2-7, is EAGVTQSPTHLIKTRGQQATLRCSPISGHTSVYWYQQALGLGLQFLLWYDEGEERNRGNFPPRFSGRQFPNYSSELNVNALELEDSALYLCASSRGQGDSSYFGPGTRLTVT.

This clone has only a few counts. This specimen includes other DNA sequences encoding the same CDR3. This chain uses TRBV2 with TRBJ2-1; D gene unclear. The CDR3 extends over 13 amino acids. Trimming took 4 bases from V and 0 from J, leaving 4 bases between them. Germline values: CDR1 SNHLY, CDR2 FYNNEI. Here the CDR3 DNA reads TGTGCCAGCAGTGGGGCCTCCTACAATGAGCAGTTCTTC. It yields the protein CASSGASYNEQFF.

The chain joins TRBV10-3 to TRBJ1-2, with TRBD1 matching 9 bases. Germline lookup yields CDR1 ENHRY and CDR2 SYGVKD. This CDR3 region has 14 residues. V gave up 8 bases and J gave up 5 bases; unmatched junction bases: 9. The CDR3 region has the DNA TGTGCCATCCAAGGGGACAGGGTTGGGTATGGCTACACCTTC. It is translated as CAIQGDRVGYGYTF.

This clone has only one observation. The chain joins TRBV19 to TRBJ1-1, with no clear D. Germline CDR1 and CDR2: LNHDA and SQIVND (reference sequence). V lost 7 bases, J lost 0 bases, and 12 bases lay in between. This CDR3 is built from 14 residues. The DNA of the CDR3 is TGTGCCAGTACCCAGGTGCACCTGAACACTGAAGCTTTCTTT. Residues: CASTQVHLNTEAFF.

The chain couples TRBV5-1 to TRBJ2-5, with a possible D match to TRBD1 (5 bases). The V end lost 1 base, the J end lost 4 bases, and 14 bases lay between the germline ends. The CDR3 sequence is 15 residues long. Germline CDR1 SGHRS, CDR2 YFSETQ. The CDR3 sequence: CASSLSQSRVETQYF. The CDR3 DNA sequence: TGCGCCAGCAGCTTGTCACAAAGCAGGGTAGAGACCCAGTACTTC.

The chain employs TRBV4-1 and TRBJ1-1; D is perhaps TRBD1 (5 bases). Germline loops: CDR1 MGHRA, CDR2 YSYEKL. The CDR3 extends over 13 amino acids. V lost 0 bases, J lost 5 bases, and 7 bases lay in between. The DNA of the CDR3 is TGCGCCAGCAGCCAAGAGGGGGGGACTGAAGCTTTCTTT. Translating gives CASSQEGGTEAFF.

This sequence joins TRBV14 and TRBJ2-1; D is tentatively TRBD1 or TRBD2 (6 bases each). Germline-derived CDR1 and CDR2 are SGHDN and FVKESK. This CDR3 is built from 14 residues. V lost 0 bases and J lost 10, with 13 bases in between. DNA for the CDR3: TGTGCCAGCAGCCAAGAATCCCGAGGGGGGGAGCAGTTCTTC. It is translated as CASSQESRGGEQFF.

The chain carries TRBV9 and TRBJ2-7; tentatively, D is TRBD1 (6 bases). Germline-derived CDR1 and CDR2 are SGDLS and YYNGEE. The CDR3 is made up of 14 amino acids. Trimming took 4 bases from V and 6 from J, leaving 17 bases between them. CDR3 sequence (DNA): TGTGCCAGCAGCACCCGGGCAGGGGCAAGCGAGCAGTACTTC. Amino acid sequence: CASSTRAGASEQYF. The variable domain in full, completed from reference TRBV9 and TRBJ2-7, reads DSGVTQTPKHLITATGQRVTLRCSPRSGDLSVYWYQQSLDQGLQFLIQYYNGEERAKGNILERFSAQQFPDLHSELNLSSLELGDSALYFCASSTRAGASEQYFGPGTRLTVT.

The V gene is TRBV10-1, the J gene TRBJ2-4, with TRBD2 matching 7 bases. Trimming at V came to 8 bases and at J to 6 bases, leaving 7 bases not matched to a gene. The CDR3 loop spans 13 amino acids. The germline V gene has CDR1 WNHNN and CDR2 SYGVQD (reference sequence). The CDR3 region has the DNA TGCGCCAGCTCGGAAGCGGGGAGAAACATTCAGTACTTC. It specifies CASSEAGRNIQYF.

The chain has TRBV27 and TRBJ2-3; D could derive from TRBD1 or TRBD2 (5 bases each). Germline CDR1 reads MNHEY; CDR2 reads SMNVEV (reference sequence). V was cut by 4 bases and J by 1 base, with 6 bases left in between. The CDR3 loop spans 13 amino acids. The CDR3 sequence is CASSWDGTDTQYF. Here the CDR3 DNA reads TGTGCCAGCAGTTGGGACGGCACAGATACGCAGTATTTT.

V is TRBV2 and J is TRBJ2-7, with 9 bases matching TRBD1. The germline V gene has CDR1 SNHLY and CDR2 FYNNEI. This CDR3 region has 13 residues. V lost 5 bases to trimming and J lost 5 bases; unmatched junction nucleotides: 4. Here the CDR3 DNA reads TGTGCCAGCAGTCGGGACAGGGAGGACGAGCAGTACTTC. Translating gives CASSRDREDEQYF.

The gene calls are TRBV5-1 and TRBJ2-1; D not certain. Trimming took 1 base from V and 2 from J, leaving 10 bases between them. The CDR3 extends over 15 amino acids. Germline lookup yields CDR1 SGHRS and CDR2 YFSETQ. The CDR3 nucleotides are TGCGCCAGCAGCTTGAGTCGCGGACCCTACAATGAGCAGTTCTTC. Translated, it gives CASSLSRGPYNEQFF.

This clone has just one count. Other nucleotide sequences from this sample produce the same CDR3. The chain combines TRBV2 with TRBJ2-7; 9 positions agree with TRBD1. V gave up 8 bases and J gave up 3 bases; unmatched junction bases: 2. This CDR3 spans 12 amino acids. Germline-derived CDR1 and CDR2 are SNHLY and FYNNEI. CDR3 bases: TGTGCCAGCTCGACAGGGGGCTACGAGCAGTACTTC. It yields the protein CASSTGGYEQYF.

CDR3 in DNA: TGTGCCAGCAGTCGCTCGGGGGAGGGCGTCACAGATACGCAGTATTTT. As protein: CASSRSGEGVTDTQYF. V gene TRBV28 combines with J gene TRBJ2-3; TRBD2 matches 7 bases. This CDR3 is 16 amino acids long. Trimming removed 5 bases from V and 2 bases from J; junction bases left unmatched: 10. From germline, CDR1 is MDHEN and CDR2 SYDVKM.

V and J are TRBV28 and TRBJ2-1, with 11 positions matching TRBD2. The junction had 8 bases not matched to a gene; V was cut back by 11 bases and J by 8 bases. The CDR3 contains 13 residues. Germline V gene data show CDR1 as MDHEN and CDR2 as SYDVKM. CDR3 bases: TGTGCCGTTACTAGCGGGAGCCTGGATGAGCAGTTCTTC. It translates to CAVTSGSLDEQFF.

This clone has a single count. The rearrangement joins TRBV30 to TRBJ1-2; D remains unclear. V lost 3 bases and J 2 bases, leaving 10 bases between the germline ends. In germline, CDR1 is GTSNPN, CDR2 SVGIG (reference sequence). The CDR3 spans 13 residues. Here the CDR3 DNA reads TGTGCCTGGAGCGCCGACGGAAACTATGGCTACACCTTC. Amino acid sequence: CAWSADGNYGYTF.

The chain is built from TRBV28 and TRBJ1-1, with 7 nucleotides matching TRBD1. The J segment lost 5 bases and the V segment lost 3 bases, leaving 9 bases of the junction unmatched. This CDR3 is built from 15 residues. CDR1 MDHEN and CDR2 SYDVKM come from the germline V gene. The DNA for the CDR3 is TGTGCCAGCAGTTTCCGCGACAGGGTTGGGACTGAAGCTTTCTTT. This codes for CASSFRDRVGTEAFF.

This clone came up once. J is TRBJ2-2 and V is TRBV18; TRBD2 matches at 13 bases. The CDR3 spans 15 residues. Germline CDR1 reads KGHSH; CDR2 reads LQKENI. J gave up 10 bases and V 4 bases, and 6 bases lay outside the gene matches. CDR3 protein: CASSLGLAGEVELFF. The DNA of the CDR3 is TGTGCCAGCTCACTCGGACTAGCGGGAGAGGTGGAGCTGTTTTTT.

This chain links TRBV5-1 with TRBJ2-3, with D perhaps matching TRBD2 (6 bases). The V gene's germline CDR1 is SGHRS and CDR2 YFSETQ. The V gene lost 3 bases and the J gene lost 5 bases, with 10 bases spanning the gap. The CDR3 loop spans 13 amino acids. The DNA for the CDR3 is TGCGCCAGCAGCTCCCAGGGAGGAGATACGCAGTATTTT. Protein sequence: CASSSQGGDTQYF. The full variable domain, completed using reference TRBV5-1 and TRBJ2-3, is KAGVTQTPRYLIKTRGQQVTLSCSPISGHRSVSWYQQTPGQGLQFLFEYFSETQRNKGNFPGRFSGRQFSNSRSEMNVSTLELGDSALYLCASSSQGGDTQYFGPGTRLTVL.

The rearrangement uses TRBV6-4 and TRBJ2-7; maybe TRBD2 (5 bases). Germline loops: CDR1 MRHNA, CDR2 SNTAGT. The V gene lost 11 bases and the J gene lost 9 bases, with 8 bases spanning the gap. This CDR3 comprises 8 residues. In DNA form, the CDR3 reads TGTGCCTTAAGCGGGCAGTACTTC. Translation: CALSGQYF.

V and J are TRBV5-1 and TRBJ2-7; TRBD1 might be the D (6 bases). Germline V gene lookup returns CDR1 SGHRS and CDR2 YFSETQ. V was clipped by 2 bases and J by 1 base, with 13 bases between them. The CDR3 has 15 residues. This CDR3 is CASSFLAGDSYEQYF. In DNA form, the CDR3 reads TGCGCCAGCAGCTTCTTGGCAGGGGATTCCTACGAGCAGTACTTC. Combining the CDR3 with reference TRBV5-1 and TRBJ2-7 gives the whole variable domain KAGVTQTPRYLIKTRGQQVTLSCSPISGHRSVSWYQQTPGQGLQFLFEYFSETQRNKGNFPGRFSGRQFSNSRSEMNVSTLELGDSALYLCASSFLAGDSYEQYFGPGTRLTVT.

CDR3 protein: CASSLQTGQGATEAFF. The CDR3 region has the DNA TGCGCCAGCAGCTTACAAACGGGACAGGGGGCTACTGAAGCTTTCTTT. This sequence joins TRBV5-1 and TRBJ1-1, with 12 bases that match TRBD1. This CDR3 has 16 amino acids. The junction had 7 bases not matched to a gene; V was cut back by 2 bases and J by 5 bases. The germline gives CDR1 SGHRS, CDR2 YFSETQ. The variable domain in full, with the rest retrieved from reference TRBV5-1 and TRBJ1-1, is KAGVTQTPRYLIKTRGQQVTLSCSPISGHRSVSWYQQTPGQGLQFLFEYFSETQRNKGNFPGRFSGRQFSNSRSEMNVSTLELGDSALYLCASSLQTGQGATEAFFGQGTRLTVV.

The rearrangement uses TRBV27 and TRBJ1-5; TRBD1 matches at 9 bases. This CDR3 has 17 residues. Germline-derived CDR1 and CDR2 are MNHEY and SMNVEV (reference sequence). J lost 7 bases, V lost 3 bases, and 13 bases had no gene match. This CDR3 is CASSFGGGTGLKQPQHF. The CDR3 nucleotides are TGTGCCAGCAGTTTCGGGGGCGGGACAGGGCTGAAGCAGCCCCAGCATTTT.

The rearrangement joins TRBV6-6 to TRBJ2-5; D is unresolved. CDR1 is MNHNY, CDR2 SVGAGI, per germline (reference sequence). This CDR3 contains 15 residues. V was trimmed by 5 bases and J by 5 bases, leaving 18 bases between them. The CDR3 coding sequence is TGTGCCAGCAGTACCCCCAATGGGGTAACGGAGACCCAGTACTTC. Translation: CASSTPNGVTETQYF.

The genes are TRBV5-1 and TRBJ2-1; D not certain. The CDR3 has 14 amino acids. V lost 4 bases to trimming and J lost 5 bases, with 13 bases between them. Germline CDR1 is SGHRS and CDR2 is YFSETQ. CDR3 DNA: TGCGCCAGCAGCCTCGGCCCCGCGAACAATGAGCAGTTCTTC. This encodes CASSLGPANNEQFF. The full variable domain, rest sourced from reference TRBV5-1 and TRBJ2-1, is KAGVTQTPRYLIKTRGQQVTLSCSPISGHRSVSWYQQTPGQGLQFLFEYFSETQRNKGNFPGRFSGRQFSNSRSEMNVSTLELGDSALYLCASSLGPANNEQFFGPGTRLTVL.

The chain couples TRBV27 to TRBJ1-4, with D unresolved. Per germline, CDR1 MNHEY and CDR2 SMNVEV (reference sequence). The V gene lost 0 bases and the J gene lost 1 base, with 9 bases spanning the gap. This CDR3 has 16 residues. CDR3 nucleotide sequence: TGTGCCAGCAGTTTATCAGGGCGGGGAACTAATGAAAAACTGTTTTTT. Its protein is CASSLSGRGTNEKLFF.